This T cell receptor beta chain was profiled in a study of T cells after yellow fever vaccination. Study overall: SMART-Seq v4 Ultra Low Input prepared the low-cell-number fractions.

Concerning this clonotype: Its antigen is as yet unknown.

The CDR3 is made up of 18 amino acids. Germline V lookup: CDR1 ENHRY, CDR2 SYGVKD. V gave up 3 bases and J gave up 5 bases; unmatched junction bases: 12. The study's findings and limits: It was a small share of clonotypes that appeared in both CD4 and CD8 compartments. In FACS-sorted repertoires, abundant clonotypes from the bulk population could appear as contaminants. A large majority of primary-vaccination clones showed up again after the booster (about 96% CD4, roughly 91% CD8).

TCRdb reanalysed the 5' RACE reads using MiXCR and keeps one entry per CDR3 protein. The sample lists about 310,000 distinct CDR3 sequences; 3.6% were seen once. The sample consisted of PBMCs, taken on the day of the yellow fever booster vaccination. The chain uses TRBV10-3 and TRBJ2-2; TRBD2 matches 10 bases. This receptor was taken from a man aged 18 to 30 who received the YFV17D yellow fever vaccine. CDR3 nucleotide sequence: TGTGCCATCAGTGAATTCCCCCTAGCGGGGGACCCAACCGGGGAGCTGTTTTTT. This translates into CAISEFPLAGDPTGELFF.